This T cell receptor (beta chain) was captured in a study of siplizumab effects on memory and regulatory T cells. Study results and caveats: Siplizumab, the agent tested, significantly reduced alloreactive sequences traceable to unstimulated CD4+ memory cells. Memory cells seemed less diverse than naive T cells, which seemed major alloresponse contributors.

As concerns this clone: Its specificity is not known.

Germline V lookup: CDR1 MDHEN, CDR2 SYDVKM. This CDR3 has 16 amino acids. The V gene lost 6 bases and the J gene lost 4 bases, with 16 bases spanning the gap. Using immunoSEQ multiplex PCR, the repertoire was profiled, and TCRdb retains in-frame clones only, with some absent. The sample yields under 85,000 clones, 88% seen once. Sequencing used Tregs sorted from blood. This clonotype was sampled from a human donor in good health. This chain uses TRBV28 with TRBJ2-6; D is unclear. The chain's CDR3 is CASSHLVNQGANVLTF. In nucleotides, the CDR3 is TGTGCCAGCAGCCACCTGGTTAACCAGGGGGCCAACGTCCTGACTTTC.